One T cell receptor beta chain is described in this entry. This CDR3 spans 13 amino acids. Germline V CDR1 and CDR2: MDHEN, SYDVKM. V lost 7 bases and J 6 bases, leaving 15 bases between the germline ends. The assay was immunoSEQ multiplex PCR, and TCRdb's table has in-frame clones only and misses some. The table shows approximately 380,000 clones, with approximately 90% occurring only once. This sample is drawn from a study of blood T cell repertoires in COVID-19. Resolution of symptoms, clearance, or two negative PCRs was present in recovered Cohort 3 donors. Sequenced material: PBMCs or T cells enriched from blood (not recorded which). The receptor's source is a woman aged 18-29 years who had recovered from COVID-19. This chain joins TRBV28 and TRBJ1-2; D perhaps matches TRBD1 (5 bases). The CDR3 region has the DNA TGTGCCAGCATATTTGGACCAGGGCATGGCTACACCTTC. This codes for CASIFGPGHGYTF.